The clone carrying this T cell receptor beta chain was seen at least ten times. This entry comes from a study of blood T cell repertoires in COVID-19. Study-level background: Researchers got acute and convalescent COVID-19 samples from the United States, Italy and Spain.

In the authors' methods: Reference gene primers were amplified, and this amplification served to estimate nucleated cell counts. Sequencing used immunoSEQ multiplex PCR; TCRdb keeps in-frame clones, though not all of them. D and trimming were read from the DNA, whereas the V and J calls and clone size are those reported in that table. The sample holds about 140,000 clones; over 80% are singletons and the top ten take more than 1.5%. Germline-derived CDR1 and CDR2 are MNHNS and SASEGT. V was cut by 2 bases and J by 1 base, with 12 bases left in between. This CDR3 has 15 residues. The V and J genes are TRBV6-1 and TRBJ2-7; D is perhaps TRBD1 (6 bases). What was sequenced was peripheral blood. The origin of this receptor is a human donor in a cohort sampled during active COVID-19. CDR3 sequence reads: CASSEQGIGSYEQYF. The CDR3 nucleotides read TGTGCCAGCAGTGAACAGGGGATTGGGTCCTACGAGCAGTACTTC.